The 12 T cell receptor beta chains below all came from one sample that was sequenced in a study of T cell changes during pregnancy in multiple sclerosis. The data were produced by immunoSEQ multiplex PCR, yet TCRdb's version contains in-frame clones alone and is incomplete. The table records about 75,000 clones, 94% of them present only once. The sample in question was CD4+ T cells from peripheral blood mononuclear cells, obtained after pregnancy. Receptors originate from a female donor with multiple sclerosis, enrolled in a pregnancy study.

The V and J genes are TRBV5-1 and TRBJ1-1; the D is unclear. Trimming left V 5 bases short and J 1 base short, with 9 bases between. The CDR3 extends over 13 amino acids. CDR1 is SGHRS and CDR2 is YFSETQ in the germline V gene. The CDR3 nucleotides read TGCGCCAGCAGTCTCGCCAGGAACACTGAAGCTTTCTTT. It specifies CASSLARNTEAFF.

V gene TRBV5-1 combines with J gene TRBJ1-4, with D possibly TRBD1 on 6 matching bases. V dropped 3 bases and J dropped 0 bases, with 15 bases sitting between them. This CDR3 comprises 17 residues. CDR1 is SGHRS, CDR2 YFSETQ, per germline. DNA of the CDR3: TGCGCCAGCAGCTCCGAATGGGGGCTGGCAACTAATGAAAAACTGTTTTTT. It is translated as CASSSEWGLATNEKLFF.

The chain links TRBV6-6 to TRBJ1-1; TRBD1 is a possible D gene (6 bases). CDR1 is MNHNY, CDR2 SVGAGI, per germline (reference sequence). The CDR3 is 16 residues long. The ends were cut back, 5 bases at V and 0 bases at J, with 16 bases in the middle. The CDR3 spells CASSTLTGLMNTEAFF. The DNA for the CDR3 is TGTGCCAGCAGTACCCTGACAGGATTGATGAACACTGAAGCTTTCTTT.

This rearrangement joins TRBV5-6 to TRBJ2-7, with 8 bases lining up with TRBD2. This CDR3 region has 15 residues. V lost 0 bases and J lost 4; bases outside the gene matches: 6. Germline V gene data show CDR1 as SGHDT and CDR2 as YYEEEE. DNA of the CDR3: TGTGCCAGCAGCTTGGGAGTAGCGGGATTATACGAGCAGTACTTC. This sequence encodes CASSLGVAGLYEQYF.

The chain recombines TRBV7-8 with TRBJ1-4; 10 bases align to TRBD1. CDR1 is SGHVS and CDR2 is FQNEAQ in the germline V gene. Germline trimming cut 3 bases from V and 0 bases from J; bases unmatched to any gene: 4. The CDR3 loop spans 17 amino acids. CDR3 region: CASSFRTGGATNEKLFF. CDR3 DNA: TGTGCCAGCAGCTTCCGGACAGGGGGAGCAACTAATGAAAAACTGTTTTTT.

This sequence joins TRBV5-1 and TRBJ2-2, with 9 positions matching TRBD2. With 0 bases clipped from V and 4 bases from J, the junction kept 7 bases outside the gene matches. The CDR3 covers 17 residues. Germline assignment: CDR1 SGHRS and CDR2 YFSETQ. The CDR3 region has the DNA TGCGCCAGCAGCTTGGAGGTAGCGGGAGATGTCACCGGGGAGCTGTTTTTT. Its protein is CASSLEVAGDVTGELFF. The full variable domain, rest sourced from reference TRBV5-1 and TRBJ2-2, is KAGVTQTPRYLIKTRGQQVTLSCSPISGHRSVSWYQQTPGQGLQFLFEYFSETQRNKGNFPGRFSGRQFSNSRSEMNVSTLELGDSALYLCASSLEVAGDVTGELFFGEGSRLTVL.

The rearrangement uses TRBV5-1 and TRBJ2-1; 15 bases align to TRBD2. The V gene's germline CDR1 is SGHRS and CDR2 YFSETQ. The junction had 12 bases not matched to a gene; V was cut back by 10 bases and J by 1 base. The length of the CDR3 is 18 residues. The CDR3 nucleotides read TGCGCCGGCGCCCCGGGACTAGCGGGAGGAGGGTCCTACAATGAGCAGTTCTTC. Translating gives CAGAPGLAGGGSYNEQFF.

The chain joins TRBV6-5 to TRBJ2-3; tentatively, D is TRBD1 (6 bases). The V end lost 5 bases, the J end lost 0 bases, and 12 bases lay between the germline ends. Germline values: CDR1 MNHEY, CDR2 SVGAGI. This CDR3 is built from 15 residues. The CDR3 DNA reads TGTGCCAGCAGTGGCCAGGGGCGAAGCACAGATACGCAGTATTTT. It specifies CASSGQGRSTDTQYF.

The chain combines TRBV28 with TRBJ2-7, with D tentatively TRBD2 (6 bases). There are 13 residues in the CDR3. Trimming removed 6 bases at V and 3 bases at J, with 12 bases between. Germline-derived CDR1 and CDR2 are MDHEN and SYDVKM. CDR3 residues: CASRTPGVYEQYF. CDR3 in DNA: TGTGCCAGCAGGACCCCGGGGGTCTACGAGCAGTACTTC.

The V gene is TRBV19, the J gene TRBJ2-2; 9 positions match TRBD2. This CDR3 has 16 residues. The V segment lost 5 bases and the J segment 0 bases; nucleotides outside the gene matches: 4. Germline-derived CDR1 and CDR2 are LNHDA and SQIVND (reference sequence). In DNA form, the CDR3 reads TGTGCCAGTAGTGACATAGCGGGGGCGAACACCGGGGAGCTGTTTTTT. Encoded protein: CASSDIAGANTGELFF.

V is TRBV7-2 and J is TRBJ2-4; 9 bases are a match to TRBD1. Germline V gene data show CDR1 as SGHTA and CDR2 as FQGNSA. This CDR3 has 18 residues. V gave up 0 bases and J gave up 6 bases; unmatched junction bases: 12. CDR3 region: CASSLAHPQGAFRNIQYF. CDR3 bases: TGTGCCAGCAGCTTAGCCCACCCACAGGGGGCTTTTAGAAACATTCAGTACTTC.

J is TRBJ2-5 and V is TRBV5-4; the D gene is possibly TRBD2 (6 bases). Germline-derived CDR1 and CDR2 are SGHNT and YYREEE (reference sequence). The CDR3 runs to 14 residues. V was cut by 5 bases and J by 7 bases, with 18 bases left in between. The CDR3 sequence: CASRPQGGGMTQYF. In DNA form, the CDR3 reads TGTGCCAGCAGGCCCCAGGGAGGTGGAATGACCCAGTACTTC. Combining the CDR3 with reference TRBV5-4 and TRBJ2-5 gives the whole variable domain ETGVTQSPTHLIKTRGQQVTLRCSSQSGHNTVSWYQQALGQGPQFIFQYYREEENGRGNFPPRFSGLQFPNYSSELNVNALELDDSALYLCASRPQGGGMTQYFGPGTRLLVL.